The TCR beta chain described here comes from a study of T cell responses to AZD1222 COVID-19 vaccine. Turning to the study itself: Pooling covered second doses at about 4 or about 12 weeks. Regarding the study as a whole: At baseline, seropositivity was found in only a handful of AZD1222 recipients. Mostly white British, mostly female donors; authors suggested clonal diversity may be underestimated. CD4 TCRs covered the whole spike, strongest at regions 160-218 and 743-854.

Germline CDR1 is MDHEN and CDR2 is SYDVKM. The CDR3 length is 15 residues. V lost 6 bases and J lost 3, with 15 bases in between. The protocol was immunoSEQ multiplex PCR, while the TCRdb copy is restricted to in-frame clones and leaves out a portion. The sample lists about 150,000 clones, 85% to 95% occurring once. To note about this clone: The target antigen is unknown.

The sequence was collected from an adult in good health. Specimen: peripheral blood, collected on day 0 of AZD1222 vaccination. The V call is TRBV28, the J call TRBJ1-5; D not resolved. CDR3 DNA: TGTGCCAGCAGCATTGGACCGAGTAACAATCAGCCCCAGCATTTT. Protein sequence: CASSIGPSNNQPQHF.